Listed below are T cell receptor beta chains from one sample, sequenced in a study of CD8+ T cells in alopecia areata. TCRdb keeps only in-frame clones here, not all; method: immunoSEQ multiplex PCR. This table holds 150,000 to 200,000 clones, 59% found once. Sequenced material: CD4+ T cells sorted from blood, taken at week 0. The receptors were sampled from a human donor with alopecia areata. The CDR3 runs from the conserved cysteine through the conserved F or W. A D gene is named only where the DNA matches it firmly. Some rows have no size entry. The others give once, few or many, or a class for an expanded clone.

clone_size: -
d_call: -
j_call: TRBJ1-5
v_call: TRBV30
cdr3_nt: TGTGCCTGGACGTATGGGCTCGGCAATCAGCCCCAGCATTTT
cdr3_aa: CAWTYGLGNQPQHF

clone_size: -
d_call: -
j_call: TRBJ2-3
v_call: TRBV29-1
cdr3_nt: TGCAGCGTTGACATCGGGCAGGGCACAGATACGCAGTATTTT
cdr3_aa: CSVDIGQGTDTQYF

clone_size: -
d_call: -
j_call: TRBJ2-3
v_call: TRBV30
cdr3_nt: TGTGCCTGGAGGGACCGCTTTAGCACAGATACGCAGTATTTT
cdr3_aa: CAWRDRFSTDTQYF

clone_size: -
d_call: -
j_call: TRBJ2-7
v_call: TRBV9
cdr3_nt: TGTGCCAGCAGCGTAACCAGGGAGAGCGAGCAGTACTTC
cdr3_aa: CASSVTRESEQYF

clone_size: -
d_call: -
j_call: TRBJ2-7
v_call: TRBV6-5
cdr3_nt: TGTGCCAGCGATGCCGAAGACTACGAGCAGTACTTC
cdr3_aa: CASDAEDYEQYF

clone_size: -
d_call: -
j_call: TRBJ2-1
v_call: TRBV7-8
cdr3_nt: TGTGCCAGCAGCTTAGCAGGGCTTTCATACAATGAGCAGTTCTTC
cdr3_aa: CASSLAGLSYNEQFF

clone_size: -
d_call: -
j_call: TRBJ1-2
v_call: TRBV4-2
cdr3_nt: TGTGCCAGCAGCCCTCAATCCGGGACGGCCTATGGCTACACCTTC
cdr3_aa: CASSPQSGTAYGYTF

clone_size: few
d_call: TRBD1
j_call: TRBJ1-6
v_call: TRBV5-1
cdr3_nt: TGCGCCAGCAGCTCGGACAGGGGCAATTCACCCCTCCACTTT
cdr3_aa: CASSSDRGNSPLHF

clone_size: few
d_call: -
j_call: TRBJ1-1
v_call: TRBV29-1
cdr3_nt: TGCAGCGCTGGACAGGAAGCTTTCTTT
cdr3_aa: CSAGQEAFF

clone_size: few
d_call: TRBD2
j_call: TRBJ2-3
v_call: TRBV7-2
cdr3_nt: TGTGCCAGCAGCCTCACGGGAGGACCAGATACGCAGTATTTT
cdr3_aa: CASSLTGGPDTQYF

clone_size: -
d_call: TRBD1
j_call: TRBJ2-5
v_call: TRBV6-1
cdr3_nt: TGTGCCATCTCTCCCTTGGGACAGGGACAAGAGACCCAGTACTTC
cdr3_aa: CAISPLGQGQETQYF

clone_size: -
d_call: -
j_call: TRBJ2-5
v_call: TRBV4-1
cdr3_nt: TGCGCCAGCAGCCAAGGCCCCTCCCCGCGGAAAGAGACCCAGTACTTC
cdr3_aa: CASSQGPSPRKETQYF

clone_size: -
d_call: -
j_call: TRBJ1-5
v_call: TRBV30
cdr3_nt: TGTGCCTGGAGTGTACGGGCAGGGGGCAATCAGCCCCAGCATTTT
cdr3_aa: CAWSVRAGGNQPQHF

clone_size: -
d_call: -
j_call: TRBJ2-5
v_call: TRBV14
cdr3_nt: TGTGCCAGCAGCCAATACGGGGAGACCCAGTACTTC
cdr3_aa: CASSQYGETQYF

clone_size: -
d_call: -
j_call: TRBJ1-2
v_call: TRBV25-1
cdr3_nt: TGTGCCAGCAGGGGCCAGGGGATATCGCGTGGCTACACCTTC
cdr3_aa: CASRGQGISRGYTF

clone_size: -
d_call: -
j_call: TRBJ2-7
v_call: TRBV20-1
cdr3_nt: TGCAGTGCTTGGGGGGCCTACGAGCAGTACTTC
cdr3_aa: CSAWGAYEQYF

clone_size: -
d_call: -
j_call: TRBJ1-2
v_call: TRBV6-6
cdr3_nt: TGTGCCAGCAGACCTCAGGGTCTGGGTGGCTACACCTTC
cdr3_aa: CASRPQGLGGYTF

clone_size: -
d_call: TRBD1
j_call: TRBJ2-7
v_call: TRBV7-8
cdr3_nt: TGTGCCAGCAGCTCCGTCAAACCCGGGACAGTTCGCGAGCAGTACTTC
cdr3_aa: CASSSVKPGTVREQYF

clone_size: -
d_call: TRBD1
j_call: TRBJ2-5
v_call: TRBV30
cdr3_nt: TGTGCCTGGAAGACAGGGGCCCTGGAGACCCAGTACTTC
cdr3_aa: CAWKTGALETQYF

clone_size: few
d_call: -
j_call: TRBJ1-2
v_call: TRBV29-1
cdr3_nt: TGCAGCGTTGACGGGGGGAATAACTATGGCTACACCTTC
cdr3_aa: CSVDGGNNYGYTF

clone_size: -
d_call: -
j_call: TRBJ1-4
v_call: TRBV30
cdr3_nt: TGTGCCTGGACGCCCGCGAGGGGGGCTTGGGAAAAACTGTTTTTT
cdr3_aa: CAWTPARGAWEKLFF

clone_size: -
d_call: -
j_call: TRBJ1-1
v_call: TRBV7-9
cdr3_nt: TGTGCCAGCAGCCGATCGACAGATGTCACTGAAGCTTTCTTT
cdr3_aa: CASSRSTDVTEAFF

clone_size: few
d_call: TRBD2
j_call: TRBJ2-5
v_call: TRBV7-9
cdr3_nt: TGTGCCAGCAGTAATAGCGGGGTGGAGACCCAGTACTTC
cdr3_aa: CASSNSGVETQYF

clone_size: few
d_call: -
j_call: TRBJ1-1
v_call: TRBV29-1
cdr3_nt: TGCAGCGTTGCCGGCAGGACGAACACTGAAGCTTTCTTT
cdr3_aa: CSVAGRTNTEAFF

clone_size: -
d_call: -
j_call: TRBJ1-1
v_call: TRBV7-9
cdr3_nt: TGTGCCAGCAGCCTCGAGAACACTGAAGCTTTCTTT
cdr3_aa: CASSLENTEAFF

clone_size: -
d_call: -
j_call: TRBJ2-1
v_call: TRBV7-9
cdr3_nt: TGTGCCAGCAGCTTAGAAGTCCGGCACAATGAGCAGTTCTTC
cdr3_aa: CASSLEVRHNEQFF

clone_size: -
d_call: -
j_call: TRBJ1-4
v_call: TRBV30
cdr3_nt: TGTGCCTGGACGAAGACAGCTAATGAAAAACTGTTTTTT
cdr3_aa: CAWTKTANEKLFF

clone_size: few
d_call: TRBD2
j_call: TRBJ2-3
v_call: TRBV7-2
cdr3_nt: TGTGCCAGCAGCCAAGGGACTAGCGGGGGGGCCGTAGATACGCAGTATTTT
cdr3_aa: CASSQGTSGGAVDTQYF

clone_size: few
d_call: -
j_call: TRBJ2-1
v_call: TRBV5-4
cdr3_nt: TGTGCCAGCAGCTTGGATCTAACAAAGCAGTTCTTC
cdr3_aa: CASSLDLTKQFF

clone_size: -
d_call: TRBD2
j_call: TRBJ2-3
v_call: TRBV28
cdr3_nt: TGTGCCTCAAGGACTAGCGGGGATGTAGATACGCAGTATTTT
cdr3_aa: CASRTSGDVDTQYF

clone_size: -
d_call: TRBD2
j_call: TRBJ2-7
v_call: TRBV10-3
cdr3_nt: TGTGCCATCAGGAGTCTAGCGGGGCCGGACGAGCAGTACTTC
cdr3_aa: CAIRSLAGPDEQYF

clone_size: -
d_call: -
j_call: TRBJ1-6
v_call: TRBV20-1
cdr3_nt: TGCAGTGCTAGGGACTTGGGTCCCCTCCACTTT
cdr3_aa: CSARDLGPLHF

clone_size: -
d_call: -
j_call: TRBJ2-3
v_call: TRBV18
cdr3_nt: TGTGCCAGCTCACCACCTTACAACACAGATACGCAGTATTTT
cdr3_aa: CASSPPYNTDTQYF

clone_size: -
d_call: -
j_call: TRBJ1-4
v_call: TRBV30
cdr3_nt: TGTGCCTGGGGAGGGAGCCCTCGCGAAAAACTGTTTTTT
cdr3_aa: CAWGGSPREKLFF

clone_size: few
d_call: -
j_call: TRBJ1-1
v_call: TRBV7-9
cdr3_nt: TGTGCCAGCAGCTTAGCGGGGAGGCAAACTGAAGCTTTCTTT
cdr3_aa: CASSLAGRQTEAFF

clone_size: -
d_call: -
j_call: TRBJ1-1
v_call: TRBV30
cdr3_nt: TGTGCCTGGACCCTAAGTGTTGGCACTGAAGCTTTCTTT
cdr3_aa: CAWTLSVGTEAFF

clone_size: -
d_call: -
j_call: TRBJ2-1
v_call: TRBV11-2
cdr3_nt: TGTGCCAGCAGCTTTACCCGCGGGAACAATGAGCAGTTCTTC
cdr3_aa: CASSFTRGNNEQFF